The next 20 T cell receptor beta chains were all read from a single sample in a study of control samples from healthy donors and cancer patients. Clones were sequenced by immunoSEQ multiplex PCR, and TCRdb holds only the in-frame ones, with some missing. The profile shows tens of thousands of clones, around 84% of them singletons. The material sequenced was blood. The receptors originated from a man aged 50 or older in good health.

The chain links TRBV19 to TRBJ1-4; 12 bases line up with TRBD1. CDR3 size: 16 residues. The germline gives CDR1 LNHDA, CDR2 SQIVND (reference sequence). J gave up 8 bases and V 1 base, and 5 bases lay outside the gene matches. Written as DNA, the CDR3 is TGTGCCAGTAGTATAGGACGGGACAGGGGGCAAGAAAAACTGTTTTTT. Amino acids: CASSIGRDRGQEKLFF.

The rearrangement links TRBV7-2 to TRBJ1-5; D remains ambiguous. The germline V gene encodes CDR1 SGHTA and CDR2 FQGNSA. With 1 base removed from V and 3 bases from J, the gap between germline ends came to 1 base. The CDR3 runs 12 residues. The DNA of the CDR3 is TGTGCCAGCAGCTTAGACAATCAGCCCCAGCATTTT. This encodes CASSLDNQPQHF.

This chain links TRBV28 with TRBJ2-7; D unclear. The CDR3 has 13 amino acids. V dropped 7 bases and J dropped 5 bases, with 15 bases sitting between them. The germline V gene has CDR1 MDHEN and CDR2 SYDVKM. CDR3 bases: TGTGCCAGCACCCTCAACCTCGTACACGAGCAGTACTTC. Amino acids: CASTLNLVHEQYF.

In DNA, the CDR3 is TGTGCCAGCAGCTTACTCCAGGGCACTCTTGCTGAGCAGTTCTTC. This gives the protein CASSLLQGTLAEQFF. The chain carries TRBV7-9 and TRBJ2-1, with D possibly being TRBD1 (5 bases). Trimming removed 2 bases at V and 9 bases at J, with 17 bases between. The CDR3 contains 15 residues. Germline lookup yields CDR1 SEHNR and CDR2 FQNEAQ (reference sequence). The whole variable domain, filled in from reference TRBV7-9 and TRBJ2-1, reads DTGVSQNPRHKITKRGQNVTFRCDPISEHNRLYWYRQTLGQGPEFLTYFQNEAQLEKSRLLSDRFSAERPKGSFSTLEIQRTEQGDSAMYLCASSLLQGTLAEQFFGPGTRLTVL.

The chain combines TRBV29-1 with TRBJ1-4, with D perhaps matching TRBD1 (6 bases). The CDR3 consists of 15 residues. Trimming removed 5 bases from V and 11 bases from J, with 24 bases in between. Germline V gene sequence: CDR1 SQVTM, CDR2 ANQGSEA. CDR3 sequence (DNA): TGCAGCGTTCAACTAATCCAAGGGGGGATTTGGAAACTGTTTTTT. The encoded protein is CSVQLIQGGIWKLFF.

This rearrangement joins TRBV28 to TRBJ2-1; 8 bases line up with TRBD2. The germline CDR1 and CDR2 sequences are MDHEN and SYDVKM. The CDR3 runs to 14 residues. V shed 8 bases and J 1 base; nucleotides not matched to a gene: 4. The DNA of the CDR3 is TGTGCCAGCGGGACTAGTCGTTCCTACAATGAGCAGTTCTTC. Residues: CASGTSRSYNEQFF.

The chain carries TRBV12-3 or TRBV12-4 and TRBJ2-7, with a possible D match to TRBD1 (6 bases). V was clipped by 5 bases and J by 9 bases, with 14 bases between them. This CDR3 has 12 amino acids. The CDR3 DNA reads as TGTGCCAGCAGTCCAACAGGGAATCGGCAGTACTTC. This translates into CASSPTGNRQYF.

This clone has just one count. J is TRBJ2-7 and V is TRBV7-2; D could derive from TRBD1 or TRBD2 (5 bases each). V lost 5 bases and J 3 bases, leaving 14 bases between the germline ends. The germline V gene has CDR1 SGHTA and CDR2 FQGNSA. This CDR3 has 14 residues. CDR3 sequence reads: CASSLGTGFYEQYF. DNA for the CDR3: TGTGCCAGCAGCCTGGGGACGGGGTTCTACGAGCAGTACTTC.

The gene calls are TRBV12-3 or TRBV12-4 and TRBJ1-1; D is perhaps TRBD1 (6 bases). This CDR3 is 13 amino acids long. The ends were cut back, 3 bases at V and 4 bases at J, with 9 bases in the middle. This chain's CDR3 is CASSFIGGTEAFF. The DNA for the CDR3 is TGTGCCAGCAGTTTCATAGGGGGCACTGAAGCTTTCTTT.

This sequence joins TRBV6-5 and TRBJ2-1; 7 bases are a match to TRBD2. The CDR3 is made up of 15 amino acids. Germline-derived CDR1 and CDR2 are MNHEY and SVGAGI. V shed 7 bases and J 0 bases; nucleotides not matched to a gene: 6. This chain's CDR3 is CASTRLAGSYNEQFF. The CDR3 DNA is TGTGCCAGCACCCGACTAGCAGGCTCCTACAATGAGCAGTTCTTC.

The chain is built from TRBV7-2 and TRBJ2-2; 7 bases align to TRBD1. CDR1 and CDR2 from the germline V gene are SGHTA and FQGNSA. This CDR3 has 14 amino acids. The J segment lost 7 bases and the V segment lost 5 bases, leaving 7 bases of the junction unmatched. CDR3 region: CASSAQGQGGELFF. The CDR3 nucleotides read TGTGCCAGCAGCGCACAGGGGCAGGGCGGGGAGCTGTTTTTT.

This rearrangement joins TRBV5-1 to TRBJ2-5, with TRBD2 matching over 14 bases. This CDR3 contains 18 residues. Per the germline V gene, CDR1 is SGHRS and CDR2 is YFSETQ. V trimming: 4 bases; J trimming: 7 bases; junction bases outside the gene matches: 15. The CDR3 loop reads CASSHKQGTSGRSGTQYF. The DNA for the CDR3 is TGCGCCAGCAGCCACAAACAAGGGACTAGCGGGAGATCAGGGACCCAGTACTTC.

This clone is a singleton in its sample. The rearrangement joins TRBV28 to TRBJ1-4; TRBD1 matches at 7 bases. This CDR3 spans 15 amino acids. Germline V gene data show CDR1 as MDHEN and CDR2 as SYDVKM. With 5 bases clipped from V and 0 bases from J, the junction kept 3 bases outside the gene matches. CDR3 nucleotide sequence: TGTGCCAGCAGTACAGGGACAGCAACTAATGAAAAACTGTTTTTT. Translated, it gives CASSTGTATNEKLFF.

The chain recombines TRBV6-5 with TRBJ1-2; a weak D match, TRBD1 (6 bases). Trimming cost V 4 bases and J 6 bases, with 12 bases left between them. This CDR3 has 13 amino acids. Germline V lookup: CDR1 MNHEY, CDR2 SVGAGI. CDR3 DNA sequence: TGTGCCAGCAGTTTGGGGGGGGCTGATGGCTACACCTTC. This sequence encodes CASSLGGADGYTF.

The rearrangement links TRBV5-6 to TRBJ1-1, with D perhaps TRBD1 (6 bases). The ends were cut back, 3 bases at V and 2 bases at J, with 8 bases in the middle. Germline V gene data show CDR1 as SGHDT and CDR2 as YYEEEE. CDR3 size: 13 residues. As DNA, the CDR3 is TGTGCCAGCAGCTCAGGGGTAAACACTGAAGCTTTCTTT. This encodes CASSSGVNTEAFF.

The gene calls are TRBV5-4 and TRBJ2-3; D gene ambiguous. Germline lookup yields CDR1 SGHNT and CDR2 YYREEE (reference sequence). The V end lost 4 bases, the J end lost 2 bases, and 5 bases lay between the germline ends. The CDR3 is made up of 12 amino acids. CDR3 DNA sequence: TGTGCCAGCAGCGTCAACACAGATACGCAGTATTTT. This codes for CASSVNTDTQYF.

V and J are TRBV29-1 and TRBJ1-2; TRBD1 might be the D (5 bases). V was shortened by 4 bases and J by 3 bases, with 18 bases between the two germline ends. CDR1 SQVTM and CDR2 ANQGSEA come from the germline V gene. This CDR3 spans 15 amino acids. This CDR3 is CSVVTTGSVDYGYTF. In nucleotides, the CDR3 is TGCAGCGTTGTCACTACAGGTTCCGTTGACTATGGCTACACCTTC.

The V gene is TRBV6-5, the J gene TRBJ1-2; perhaps TRBD1 as D (6 bases). CDR1 and CDR2 (germline): MNHEY, SVGAGI. V was shortened by 2 bases and J by 4 bases, with 8 bases between the two germline ends. This CDR3 is 13 amino acids long. The CDR3 DNA is TGTGCCAGCAGTTACGGGGGCGTCTATGGCTACACCTTC. Amino acid sequence: CASSYGGVYGYTF.

The rearrangement links TRBV24-1 to TRBJ2-5, with a weak D call TRBD1 (6 bases). V was trimmed by 2 bases and J by 3 bases, leaving 9 bases between them. The length of the CDR3 is 14 residues. Germline lookup yields CDR1 KGHDR and CDR2 SFDVKD. CDR3 nucleotide sequence: TGTGCCACCAGTGATTCCGGACAGAAAGAGACCCAGTACTTC. Amino acids: CATSDSGQKETQYF.

The rearrangement joins TRBV20-1 to TRBJ1-2; no reliable D call. Germline-derived CDR1 and CDR2 are DFQATT and SNEGSKA (reference sequence). V lost 3 bases and J 8 bases, leaving 10 bases between the germline ends. This CDR3 is built from 11 residues. CDR3 sequence (DNA): TGCAGTGCTAGGTGGGGTCAGGGCTACACCTTC. Residues: CSARWGQGYTF.